Each of the 30 T cell receptor beta chains below was sequenced from the same sample in a study of cytomegalovirus exposure and HLA in healthy donors. PCR primers comprised 60 Vbeta and 13 Jbeta primers. Clones were read by immunoSEQ multiplex PCR, and TCRdb kept only the in-frame ones, dropping some. The data contain some 120,000 clones, 76% of them singletons. Specimen: PBMCs. Receptors originate from a woman in her 40s in good health and CMV-seropositive.

This chain uses TRBV30 with TRBJ1-6; D unclear. CDR1 GTSNPN and CDR2 SVGIG come from the germline V gene (reference sequence). V lost 1 base and J 3 bases, leaving 7 bases between the germline ends. The CDR3 has 14 amino acids. The CDR3, as DNA: TGTGCCTGGAGTGGAGGTGGCTATAATTCACCCCTCCACTTT. As protein: CAWSGGGYNSPLHF. Full variable domain (rest looked up from reference TRBV30 and TRBJ1-6): SQTIHQWPATLVQPVGSPLSLECTVEGTSNPNLYWYRQAAGRGLQLLFYSVGIGQISSEVPQNLSASRPQDRQFILSSKKLLLSDSGFYLCAWSGGGYNSPLHFGNGTRLTVT.

As DNA, the CDR3 is TGTGCCAGCTCACCTCCGAAGGGGATCAATGAGCAGTTCTTC. This sequence encodes CASSPPKGINEQFF. This chain links TRBV18 with TRBJ2-1, with D maybe TRBD1 (5 bases). Germline V lookup: CDR1 KGHSH, CDR2 LQKENI. The length of the CDR3 is 14 residues. V was shortened by 3 bases and J by 6 bases, with 12 bases between the two germline ends.

The rearrangement uses TRBV19 and TRBJ1-5; no clear D gene. The V end lost 1 base, the J end lost 0 bases, and 7 bases lay between the germline ends. The CDR3 has 15 amino acids. The germline V gene encodes CDR1 LNHDA and CDR2 SQIVND (reference sequence). CDR3 DNA sequence: TGTGCCAGTAGTATAGCGCCCTATAGCAATCAGCCCCAGCATTTT. Translating gives CASSIAPYSNQPQHF.

The rearrangement uses TRBV5-6 and TRBJ2-1, with D possibly matching TRBD1 (5 bases). V was clipped by 7 bases and J by 4 bases, with 12 bases between them. The germline CDR1 and CDR2 sequences are SGHDT and YYEEEE. The CDR3 spans 13 residues. CDR3: CASGQNRYNEQFF. In nucleotides, the CDR3 is TGTGCCAGCGGCCAAAACAGGTACAATGAGCAGTTCTTC.

This clone turned up a few times. CDR3 sequence: CASSYAESHEQYF. CDR3 nucleotide sequence: TGTGCCAGCAGTTACGCGGAGTCCCACGAGCAGTACTTC. The J gene is TRBJ2-7, the V gene TRBV6-6; D is undetermined. This CDR3 comprises 13 residues. Germline V gene lookup returns CDR1 MNHNY and CDR2 SVGAGI (reference sequence). Trimming pared 2 bases from V and 5 bases from J, leaving 10 bases between.

The chain couples TRBV30 to TRBJ2-7; D not resolved. CDR3 size: 11 residues. V shed 6 bases and J shed 3 bases, with 9 bases lying between them. Germline lookup yields CDR1 GTSNPN and CDR2 SVGIG (reference sequence). The CDR3 reads CACSVFYEQYF. The CDR3, as DNA: TGTGCCTGCTCGGTTTTCTACGAGCAGTACTTC.

The rearrangement links TRBV7-2 to TRBJ2-2; the D gene is possibly TRBD2 (6 bases). V lost 5 bases and J lost 8, with 18 bases in between. Looked up from germline, CDR1 is SGHTA and CDR2 is FQGNSA. CDR3 length equals 15 residues. The CDR3 nucleotides read TGTGCCAGCAGCGCGCCTAGCGCAACCCCTGGGGAGCTGTTTTTT. This gives the protein CASSAPSATPGELFF.

The rearrangement joins TRBV30 to TRBJ1-1; D is undetermined. Trimming cost V 3 bases and J 9 bases, with 11 bases left between them. The CDR3 length is 11 residues. CDR1 and CDR2 (germline): GTSNPN, SVGIG (reference sequence). The CDR3 bases are TGTGCCTGGAGCACGAGGTCCAAAGCTTTCTTT. Translation gives CAWSTRSKAFF.

The chain has TRBV15 and TRBJ1-3; D might be TRBD1 (6 bases). The V gene lost 0 bases and the J gene lost 6 bases, with 9 bases spanning the gap. Germline V lookup: CDR1 LNHNV, CDR2 YYDKDF (reference sequence). There are 14 residues in the CDR3. CDR3 protein: CATSRDRGPNTIYF. In DNA form, the CDR3 reads TGTGCCACCAGCAGAGACAGGGGCCCAAACACCATATATTTT.

This clone was detected a few times. The chain recombines TRBV25-1 with TRBJ1-2, with 7 nucleotides matching TRBD1. There are 14 residues in the CDR3. Germline values: CDR1 MGHDK, CDR2 SYGVNS. V was pared by 0 bases and J by 8 bases, with 6 bases of the junction left unmatched. The CDR3 DNA reads TGTGCCAGCAGTGAATATAAGGGGGCGGGAGGCTACACCTTC. It encodes CASSEYKGAGGYTF.

This sequence joins TRBV12-5 and TRBJ2-1; 12 bases match TRBD1. The CDR3 extends over 18 amino acids. Trimming cost V 0 bases and J 6 bases; bases outside gene matches: 9. The germline gives CDR1 LGHNT, CDR2 FRNRAP. CDR3: CASGLVLGRDRGLNEQFF. Here the CDR3 DNA reads TGTGCTAGTGGTTTGGTTCTGGGGAGGGACAGGGGGCTCAATGAGCAGTTCTTC.

This sequence joins TRBV25-1 and TRBJ2-3; 11 nucleotides align to TRBD2. J gave up 2 bases and V 8 bases, and 6 bases lay outside the gene matches. CDR3 size: 15 residues. Germline V gives CDR1 MGHDK, CDR2 SYGVNS. CDR3 nucleotides: TGTGCCAGCTCTACTAGCGGGGGTCTCACAGATACGCAGTATTTT. Translation: CASSTSGGLTDTQYF.

The genes are TRBV30 and TRBJ2-7; 11 nucleotides agree with TRBD2. With V trimmed by 5 bases and J by 0 bases, 9 bases remained unmatched. Per the germline V gene, CDR1 is GTSNPN and CDR2 is SVGIG (reference sequence). The CDR3 has 16 residues. Written as DNA, the CDR3 is TGTGCCTGGGGCCCCCGACTAGCGGGGACCTCCTACGAGCAGTACTTC. Encoded protein: CAWGPRLAGTSYEQYF.

V and J are TRBV6-1 and TRBJ1-5; D might be TRBD1 (5 bases). The CDR3 is 13 residues long. CDR1 and CDR2 from the germline V gene are MNHNS and SASEGT. V lost 4 bases and J lost 4, with 8 bases in between. CDR3: CASSVGPNQPQHF. CDR3 sequence (DNA): TGTGCCAGCAGTGTGGGGCCTAATCAGCCCCAGCATTTT.

The chain combines TRBV2 with TRBJ2-3; no clear D gene. Germline V lookup: CDR1 SNHLY, CDR2 FYNNEI. Deletions cut 3 bases from V and 0 bases from J, with 13 bases between. The CDR3 totals 16 residues. CDR3 region: CASSELEVTSTDTQYF. The CDR3 bases are TGTGCCAGCAGTGAGCTTGAGGTGACTAGCACAGATACGCAGTATTTT.

The V call is TRBV14, the J call TRBJ1-2; 8 bases agree with TRBD1. This CDR3 has 15 amino acids. Germline CDR1 and CDR2: SGHDN and FVKESK. V gave up 2 bases and J gave up 3 bases; unmatched junction bases: 5. The CDR3 DNA reads as TGTGCCAGCAGCCAATTTCTGGACAGGGACTATGGCTACACCTTC. Amino acid sequence: CASSQFLDRDYGYTF.

This chain uses TRBV5-1 with TRBJ1-1; D is uncertain. The V gene lost 2 bases and the J gene lost 1 base, with 12 bases spanning the gap. Per germline, CDR1 SGHRS and CDR2 YFSETQ. The CDR3 has 15 residues. DNA of the CDR3: TGCGCCAGCAGCTTTCTCGGACTCGAGAACACTGAAGCTTTCTTT. Protein: CASSFLGLENTEAFF.

The CDR3 sequence: CASSYSPDSGNTIYF. For the CDR3, the DNA is TGTGCCAGCAGTTACTCACCAGACTCTGGAAACACCATATATTTT. This chain connects TRBV6-6 to TRBJ1-3; no firm D call. V shed 0 bases and J shed 0 bases, with 6 bases lying between them. The CDR3 has 15 residues. The germline V gene has CDR1 MNHNY and CDR2 SVGAGI (reference sequence).

There are a few counts of this clone. This chain uses TRBV6-1 with TRBJ2-3, with D possibly TRBD2 on 6 matching bases. The CDR3 is made up of 14 amino acids. Per germline, CDR1 MNHNS and CDR2 SASEGT. The ends were cut back, 9 bases at V and 4 bases at J, with 17 bases in the middle. CDR3 in DNA: TGTGCCAGGGGACTTCCGAAGGGCCCAGATACGCAGTATTTT. Translated: CARGLPKGPDTQYF.

A few counts support this clone. The chain links TRBV6-5 to TRBJ2-7, with TRBD1 matching over 8 bases. The CDR3 extends over 16 amino acids. Trimming took 1 base from V and 1 from J; bases not matched to a gene: 6. Germline V lookup: CDR1 MNHEY, CDR2 SVGAGI. Here the CDR3 DNA reads TGTGCCAGCAGTTACTTTTCCGGGACAGGTTCCTACGAGCAGTACTTC. It specifies CASSYFSGTGSYEQYF.

The V and J genes are TRBV7-9 and TRBJ2-3, with unresolved D. CDR1 SEHNR and CDR2 FQNEAQ come from the germline V gene (reference sequence). The V and J ends lost 5 bases and 3 bases respectively, with 6 bases between them. The CDR3 contains 12 residues. CDR3 protein: CASSPPTDTQYF. The CDR3 region has the DNA TGTGCCAGCAGCCCTCCTACAGATACGCAGTATTTT. The entire variable domain, with the rest obtained from reference TRBV7-9 and TRBJ2-3, is as follows: DTGVSQNPRHKITKRGQNVTFRCDPISEHNRLYWYRQTLGQGPEFLTYFQNEAQLEKSRLLSDRFSAERPKGSFSTLEIQRTEQGDSAMYLCASSPPTDTQYFGPGTRLTVL.

V gene TRBV6-5 combines with J gene TRBJ1-3, with D possibly TRBD1 on 5 matching bases. CDR1 is MNHEY and CDR2 is SVGAGI in the germline V gene. CDR3 length equals 14 residues. The V and J ends lost 4 bases and 6 bases respectively, with 13 bases between them. For the CDR3, the DNA is TGTGCCAGCAGTTTGTGGAGGGGCGTAAACACCATATATTTT. This translates into CASSLWRGVNTIYF.

The chain couples TRBV5-6 to TRBJ1-5; 7 bases map to TRBD1. The germline V gene has CDR1 SGHDT and CDR2 YYEEEE. The CDR3 length is 13 residues. V gave up 4 bases and J gave up 6 bases; unmatched junction bases: 4. CDR3 nucleotides: TGTGCCAGCAGCCTAACAGGGGTTCAGCCCCAGCATTTT. Residues: CASSLTGVQPQHF.

Written as DNA, the CDR3 is TGTGCCCAACACTCTGGAAACACCATATATTTT. The encoded protein is CAQHSGNTIYF. This chain connects TRBV30 to TRBJ1-3; D remains unclear. V was trimmed by 8 bases and J by 0 bases, leaving 5 bases between them. Per the germline V gene, CDR1 is GTSNPN and CDR2 is SVGIG (reference sequence). The CDR3 is made up of 11 amino acids. Looking up the rest from reference TRBV30 and TRBJ1-3 gives the full variable domain: SQTIHQWPATLVQPVGSPLSLECTVEGTSNPNLYWYRQAAGRGLQLLFYSVGIGQISSEVPQNLSASRPQDRQFILSSKKLLLSDSGFYLCAQHSGNTIYFGEGSWLTVV.

Note on this clone: This sample also contains other DNA sequences that code for the same CDR3. The rearrangement joins TRBV4-2 to TRBJ2-1; 10 bases are a match to TRBD2. Trimming at V came to 0 bases and at J to 3 bases, leaving 2 bases not matched to a gene. This CDR3 contains 16 residues. CDR1 and CDR2 (germline): LGHNA, YNFKEQ. The CDR3 protein is CASSQDPSGGYNEQFF. The CDR3 nucleotides are TGTGCCAGCAGCCAAGATCCTAGCGGGGGCTACAATGAGCAGTTCTTC.

DNA of the CDR3: TGTGCCTGGAGTGGTAACCGGGATCAGCCCCAGCATTTT. Translated: CAWSGNRDQPQHF. The chain uses TRBV30 and TRBJ1-5; D gene ambiguous. V lost 1 base and J 5 bases, leaving 9 bases between the germline ends. The length of the CDR3 is 13 residues. Germline CDR1 is GTSNPN and CDR2 is SVGIG (reference sequence).

J is TRBJ2-3 and V is TRBV4-1, with TRBD2 as a possible D gene (6 bases). Germline V gene sequence: CDR1 MGHRA, CDR2 YSYEKL. The CDR3 length is 16 residues. Trimming removed 1 base from V and 1 base from J, with 12 bases in between. In DNA, the CDR3 is TGCGCCAGCAGCCAAGGTGGAGGGGCGCGCACAGATACGCAGTATTTT. Protein: CASSQGGGARTDTQYF.

The J gene is TRBJ1-1, the V gene TRBV18; 8 bases map to TRBD1. The V segment lost 0 bases and the J segment 3 bases; nucleotides outside the gene matches: 3. Germline V lookup: CDR1 KGHSH, CDR2 LQKENI. This CDR3 comprises 15 residues. The CDR3 DNA is TGTGCCAGCTCACCACCGAACAGGGGGGACACTGAAGCTTTCTTT. Translating it yields CASSPPNRGDTEAFF.

The chain recombines TRBV4-2 with TRBJ2-7, with TRBD2 identical over 7 bases. V shed 5 bases and J 5 bases; nucleotides not matched to a gene: 12. The CDR3 is 15 amino acids. Per germline, CDR1 LGHNA and CDR2 YNFKEQ. CDR3 bases: TGTGCCAGCAGCGCGAGCGGGGCGCATGTCGACGAGCAGTACTTC. This encodes CASSASGAHVDEQYF.

The rearrangement joins TRBV2 to TRBJ1-5, with D hard to call. The CDR3 is made up of 16 amino acids. V was cut by 5 bases and J by 0 bases, with 14 bases left in between. Germline V lookup: CDR1 SNHLY, CDR2 FYNNEI. DNA for the CDR3: TGTGCCAGCAGTCACGATGTTGGCAGTAGCAATCAGCCCCAGCATTTT. Residues: CASSHDVGSSNQPQHF.